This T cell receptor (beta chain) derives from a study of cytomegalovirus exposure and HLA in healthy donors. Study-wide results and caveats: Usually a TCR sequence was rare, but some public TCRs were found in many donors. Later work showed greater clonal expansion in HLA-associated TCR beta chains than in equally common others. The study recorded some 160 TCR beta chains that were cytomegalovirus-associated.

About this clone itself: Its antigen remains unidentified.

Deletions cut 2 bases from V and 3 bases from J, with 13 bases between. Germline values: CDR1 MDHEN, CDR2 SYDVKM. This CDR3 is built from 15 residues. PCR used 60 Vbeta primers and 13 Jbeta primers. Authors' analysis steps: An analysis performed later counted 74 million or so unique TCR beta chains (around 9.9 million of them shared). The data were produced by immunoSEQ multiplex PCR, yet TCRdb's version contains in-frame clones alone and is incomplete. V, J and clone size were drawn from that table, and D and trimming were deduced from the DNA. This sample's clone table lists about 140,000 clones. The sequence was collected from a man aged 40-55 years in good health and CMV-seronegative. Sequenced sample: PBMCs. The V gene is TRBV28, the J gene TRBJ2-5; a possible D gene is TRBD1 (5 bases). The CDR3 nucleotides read TGTGCCAGCAGTTTAGACAGAGTATCTAAAGAGACCCAGTACTTC. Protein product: CASSLDRVSKETQYF.